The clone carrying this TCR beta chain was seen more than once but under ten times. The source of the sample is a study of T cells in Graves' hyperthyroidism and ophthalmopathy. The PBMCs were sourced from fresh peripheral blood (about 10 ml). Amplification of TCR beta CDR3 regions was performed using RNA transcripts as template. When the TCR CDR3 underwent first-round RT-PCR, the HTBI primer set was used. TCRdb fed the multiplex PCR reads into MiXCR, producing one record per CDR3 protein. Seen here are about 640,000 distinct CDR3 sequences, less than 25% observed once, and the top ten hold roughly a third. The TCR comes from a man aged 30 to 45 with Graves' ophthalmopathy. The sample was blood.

The CDR3 reads CATSPGPPPFEQYF. The CDR3 DNA follows: TGTGCCACCTCTCCGGGACCACCACCTTTCGAGCAGTACTTC. This chain uses TRBV6-1 with TRBJ2-7; D possibly matches TRBD1 or TRBD2 (5 bases each). Germline V gene lookup returns CDR1 MNHNS and CDR2 SASEGT. The CDR3 covers 14 residues. With 10 bases removed from V and 6 bases from J, the gap between germline ends came to 22 bases.